These 7 T cell receptor beta chains share one sample of origin, sequenced in a study of T cell repertoires in cytomegalovirus infection. TCRdb re-called the reads through MiXCR, storing one row per CDR3 protein. The sample contains 150,000 to 200,000 distinct CDR3 sequences, around an eighth of which appear only once. The material sequenced was PBMCs. The receptors derive from a human donor in good health (CMV status not recorded). Some clones in this sample may be carry-over from other donors' samples.

The chain uses TRBV19 and TRBJ1-5; D is uncertain. Germline V lookup: CDR1 LNHDA, CDR2 SQIVND (reference sequence). The V gene lost 9 bases and the J gene lost 2 bases, with 17 bases spanning the gap. There are 15 residues in the CDR3. The CDR3 DNA sequence: TGTGCCAGCGTAGCTACGCGGAGAGGCAATCAGCCCCAGCATTTT. Translating it yields CASVATRRGNQPQHF. Full variable domain (rest looked up from reference TRBV19 and TRBJ1-5): DGGITQSPKYLFRKEGQNVTLSCEQNLNHDAMYWYRQDPGQGLRLIYYSQIVNDFQKGDIAEGYSVSREKKESFPLTVTSAQKNPTAFYLCASVATRRGNQPQHFGDGTRLSIL.

The J gene is TRBJ2-3, the V gene TRBV7-9; 8 bases are shared with TRBD1. The CDR3 runs 16 residues. Germline-derived CDR1 and CDR2 are SEHNR and FQNEAQ (reference sequence). Losses at the gene ends were 5 bases for V and 1 base for J; bases not matched to a gene: 8. CDR3 sequence: CASSTTGGGGTDTQYF. In DNA, the CDR3 is TGTGCCAGCAGCACCACAGGGGGTGGTGGCACAGATACGCAGTATTTT.

The chain links TRBV5-1 to TRBJ1-1, with no clear D. V was clipped by 4 bases and J by 1 base, with 14 bases between them. From germline, CDR1 is SGHRS and CDR2 YFSETQ. This CDR3 is 15 amino acids long. The CDR3 protein is CASSQLEGGNTEAFF. CDR3 coding DNA: TGCGCCAGCAGCCAATTGGAGGGAGGGAACACTGAAGCTTTCTTT.

In its sample, this clonotype was seen many times. The chain carries TRBV18 and TRBJ2-7; D possibly matches TRBD1 or TRBD2 (5 bases each). Per the germline V gene, CDR1 is KGHSH and CDR2 is LQKENI. The CDR3 has 13 amino acids. V was trimmed by 4 bases and J by 0 bases, leaving 7 bases between them. The CDR3 sequence: CASSRDASYEQYF. Here the CDR3 DNA reads TGTGCCAGCTCACGGGACGCCTCCTACGAGCAGTACTTC.

The chain carries TRBV19 and TRBJ2-7; no clear D gene. V dropped 2 bases and J dropped 3 bases, with 14 bases sitting between them. The CDR3 is 15 residues long. Germline CDR1 and CDR2: LNHDA and SQIVND (reference sequence). CDR3 DNA: TGTGCCAGTAGTATAAGCCCCACAGCAAGCTACGAGCAGTACTTC. Protein: CASSISPTASYEQYF.

The sample holds a few counts of this clonotype. The chain joins TRBV6-4 to TRBJ2-2; D remains ambiguous. V dropped 6 bases and J dropped 5 bases, with 10 bases sitting between them. From germline, CDR1 is MRHNA and CDR2 SNTAGT. CDR3 length: 13 residues. CDR3: CASSSSWTGELFF. The DNA of the CDR3 is TGTGCCAGCAGCTCAAGCTGGACCGGGGAGCTGTTTTTT.

This clonotype was observed a handful of times. The V call is TRBV10-3, the J call TRBJ2-7; no clear D. Germline loops: CDR1 ENHRY, CDR2 SYGVKD. The V end was cut by 6 bases, the J end by 1 base, with 10 bases between. The CDR3 extends over 13 amino acids. Here the CDR3 reads CAISPQVSYEQYF. In DNA form, the CDR3 reads TGTGCCATCAGCCCGCAGGTTTCCTACGAGCAGTACTTC.